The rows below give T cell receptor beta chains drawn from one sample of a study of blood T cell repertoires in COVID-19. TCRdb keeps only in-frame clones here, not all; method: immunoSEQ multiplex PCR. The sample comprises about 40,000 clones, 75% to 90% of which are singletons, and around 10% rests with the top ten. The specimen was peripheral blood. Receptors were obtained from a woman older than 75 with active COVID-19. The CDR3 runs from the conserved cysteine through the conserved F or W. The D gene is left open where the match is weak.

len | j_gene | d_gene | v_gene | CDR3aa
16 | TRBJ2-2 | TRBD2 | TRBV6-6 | CASTSPGGGSAGELFF
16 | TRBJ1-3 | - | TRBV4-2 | CASSQVIGEGGNTIYF
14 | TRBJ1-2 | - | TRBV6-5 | CASSYSPGRGGYTF
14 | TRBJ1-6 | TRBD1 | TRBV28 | CASSRGGTNSPLHF
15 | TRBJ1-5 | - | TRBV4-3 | CASSQSIGGGQPQHF
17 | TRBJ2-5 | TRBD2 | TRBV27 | CASSYSWTGGYQETQYF
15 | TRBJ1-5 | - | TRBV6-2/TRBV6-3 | CTSSYTGLRGQPQHF
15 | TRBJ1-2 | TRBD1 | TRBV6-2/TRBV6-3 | CASSPGQGASYGYTF
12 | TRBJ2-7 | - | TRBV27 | CASYSSSYEQYF
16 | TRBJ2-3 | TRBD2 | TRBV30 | CAWSVQSGGAWDTQYF
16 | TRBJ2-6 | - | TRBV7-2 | CASSPTVVSGANVLTF
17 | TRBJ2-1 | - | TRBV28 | CASSLNRRYRSYNEQFF
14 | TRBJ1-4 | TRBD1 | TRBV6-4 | CASSVGQEDEKLFF
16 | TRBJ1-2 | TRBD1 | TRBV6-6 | CASSYSSQGGNYGYTF
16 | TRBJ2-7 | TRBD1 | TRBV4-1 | CASSQGNRGVSYEQYF
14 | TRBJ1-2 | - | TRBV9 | CASSVGHSNYGYTF
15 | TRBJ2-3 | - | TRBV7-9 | CASSFQVVGTDTQYF
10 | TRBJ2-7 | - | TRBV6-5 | CACGVYEQYF
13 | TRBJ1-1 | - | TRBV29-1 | CSVERGSRTEAFF
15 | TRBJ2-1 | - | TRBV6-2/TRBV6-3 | CASSWSGVSYNEQFF
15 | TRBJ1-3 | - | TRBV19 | CASSRSGQWGNTIYF
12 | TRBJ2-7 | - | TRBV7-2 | CASSLVEFEQYF
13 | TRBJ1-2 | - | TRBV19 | CASSLTTGLGITF
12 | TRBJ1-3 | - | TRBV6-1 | CASSEREGTIYF
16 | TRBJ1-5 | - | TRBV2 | CASSDQGPVSNQPQHF
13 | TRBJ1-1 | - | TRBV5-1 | CASSLDALNQAFF
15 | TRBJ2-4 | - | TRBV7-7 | CASSLESLFKNIQYF
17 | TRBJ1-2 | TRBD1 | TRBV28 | CASSLVAGGKNNYGYTF
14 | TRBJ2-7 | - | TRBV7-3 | CASSLGLATGEQYF
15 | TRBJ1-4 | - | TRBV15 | CATSRLGGGGEKLFF
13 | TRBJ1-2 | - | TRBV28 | CASTRRATYGYTF
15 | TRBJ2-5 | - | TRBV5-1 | CASSLPGGQSTLQYF
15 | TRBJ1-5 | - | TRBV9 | CASSAFGDSNQPQHF
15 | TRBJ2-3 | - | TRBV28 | CASTEGGGSTDTQYF
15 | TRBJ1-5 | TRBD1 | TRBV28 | CASSLLTGGIKTQHF
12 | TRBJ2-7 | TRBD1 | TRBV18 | CASSRDSYEQYF
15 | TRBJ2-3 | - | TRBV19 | CASSSQLGGGDTQYF
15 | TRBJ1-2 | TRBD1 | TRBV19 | CASSIQTGPNYGYTF
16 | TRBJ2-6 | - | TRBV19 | CASSIVGGYGANVLTF
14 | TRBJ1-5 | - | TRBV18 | CASSGGQGSQPQHF
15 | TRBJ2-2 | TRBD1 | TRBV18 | CASSAGTANTGELFF
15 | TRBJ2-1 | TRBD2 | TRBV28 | CASSPTSGGRNEQFF
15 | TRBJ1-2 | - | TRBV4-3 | CASSQEASSNYGYTF
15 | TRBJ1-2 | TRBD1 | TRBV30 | CAWSVYRGLGYGYTF
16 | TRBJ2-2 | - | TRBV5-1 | CASSIQGGGSAGELFF